This T cell receptor beta chain was documented in a study of OX40 agonist ivuxolimab in advanced cancers. The CDR3 sequence is 15 residues long. Per germline, CDR1 SGHRS and CDR2 YFSETQ. The germline V and J ends were trimmed by 4 bases and 0 bases, with 12 bases remaining between them. Using immunoSEQ multiplex PCR, the repertoire was profiled, and TCRdb retains in-frame clones only, with some absent. The repertoire holds approximately 71,000 clones, around 94% seen once, with 15% to 18% in the top ten. This clone is a singleton in its sample. The sequence derives from an adult with an advanced solid tumor such as melanoma, head and neck, liver or kidney cancer. Here the sequenced sample was CD4+ or CD8+ T cells sorted from blood, taken in a trial of the OX40 agonist ivuxolimab. The rearrangement joins TRBV5-1 to TRBJ2-3; no definite D call. The CDR3 loop reads CASSAPTTSTDTQYF. CDR3 nucleotide sequence: TGCGCCAGCAGCGCACCTACCACTAGCACAGATACGCAGTATTTT.